A selection of T cell receptor beta chains follows, all from one sample in a study of response to subunit inactivated influenza vaccine. TCRdb reprocessed the RT-PCR reads via MiXCR and lists one record per CDR3 protein. The data contain 650,000 to 700,000 distinct CDR3 sequences, 15% to 17% of them singletons. This specimen was PBMCs from blood, taken 11 to 12 days after vaccination. The receptors originated from a man aged 45-60 years who received an inactivated influenza vaccine. Each CDR3 is given with its conserved first and last residue. A D gene is named only where the DNA matches it firmly. Rows give clone size only sometimes, using once, few, many, or a class for an expanded clone.

v_gene: TRBV2; d_gene: TRBD2; abundance: many; j_gene: TRBJ2-1; CDR3aa: CASRSGRGGYEQFF; CDR3nt: TGTGCCAGCAGGAGCGGGAGGGGCGGGTATGAGCAGTTCTTC
v_gene: TRBV5-1; d_gene: TRBD1; abundance: few; j_gene: TRBJ2-6; CDR3aa: CASSERTGALSGANVLTF; CDR3nt: TGCGCCAGCAGCGAGAGGACAGGGGCCCTCTCTGGGGCCAACGTCCTGACTTTC
v_gene: TRBV7-2; d_gene: -; abundance: -; j_gene: TRBJ2-3; CDR3aa: CASSLAGAFRDTQYF; CDR3nt: TGTGCCAGCAGCTTAGCGGGAGCGTTCAGAGATACGCAGTATTTT
v_gene: TRBV6-5; d_gene: -; abundance: few; j_gene: TRBJ2-7; CDR3aa: CASGYRSGTYEQYF; CDR3nt: TGTGCCAGCGGATACAGGAGTGGTACCTACGAGCAGTACTTC
v_gene: TRBV7-7; d_gene: -; abundance: many; j_gene: TRBJ2-2; CDR3aa: CASSDGSGELFF; CDR3nt: TGTGCTAGCAGCGATGGCTCCGGGGAGCTGTTTTTT
v_gene: TRBV7-9; d_gene: -; abundance: few; j_gene: TRBJ2-1; CDR3aa: CASSRSPSYNEQFF; CDR3nt: TGTGCCAGCAGCCGGAGTCCCTCCTACAATGAGCAGTTCTTC
v_gene: TRBV6-5; d_gene: -; abundance: -; j_gene: TRBJ1-1; CDR3aa: CASSYRSGEKEAFF; CDR3nt: TGTGCCAGCAGTTACCGTTCAGGGGAGAAAGAGGCTTTCTTT
v_gene: TRBV11-1; d_gene: TRBD2; abundance: -; j_gene: TRBJ2-1; CDR3aa: CASSLDFGLAGSINEQFF; CDR3nt: TGTGCCAGCAGCTTAGATTTTGGACTAGCGGGATCCATCAATGAGCAGTTCTTC
v_gene: TRBV7-2; d_gene: -; abundance: many; j_gene: TRBJ2-1; CDR3aa: CASSLDWTNEQFF; CDR3nt: TGTGCCAGCAGCTTGGACTGGACCAATGAGCAGTTCTTC
v_gene: TRBV29-1; d_gene: -; abundance: -; j_gene: TRBJ1-3; CDR3aa: CSVDRGGNTIYF; CDR3nt: TGCAGCGTTGATCGGGGGGGAAACACCATATATTTT
v_gene: TRBV6-2/TRBV6-3; d_gene: -; abundance: -; j_gene: TRBJ1-2; CDR3aa: CASSYTGTYDGYTF; CDR3nt: TGTGCCAGCAGCTATACCGGGACCTACGATGGCTACACCTTC
v_gene: TRBV15; d_gene: -; abundance: -; j_gene: TRBJ1-2; CDR3aa: CATSRDELYGYTF; CDR3nt: TGTGCCACCAGCAGAGATGAGCTCTATGGCTACACCTTC
v_gene: TRBV5-1; d_gene: -; abundance: -; j_gene: TRBJ2-3; CDR3aa: CASSLIQTRDTQYF; CDR3nt: TGCGCCAGCAGCTTGATCCAGACCCGGGATACGCAGTATTTT
v_gene: TRBV3-1; d_gene: -; abundance: -; j_gene: TRBJ2-7; CDR3aa: CASSQADALEQYF; CDR3nt: TGTGCCAGCAGCCAAGCGGACGCCCTCGAGCAGTACTTC
v_gene: TRBV12-3/TRBV12-4; d_gene: TRBD1; abundance: few; j_gene: TRBJ2-1; CDR3aa: CASILGGTNYNEQFF; CDR3nt: TGTGCCAGCATCCTAGGGGGCACTAACTACAATGAGCAGTTCTTC
v_gene: TRBV20-1; d_gene: TRBD1; abundance: few; j_gene: TRBJ1-5; CDR3aa: CSATTGGAGQPQHF; CDR3nt: TGCAGTGCCACCACAGGGGGCGCGGGTCAGCCCCAGCATTTT